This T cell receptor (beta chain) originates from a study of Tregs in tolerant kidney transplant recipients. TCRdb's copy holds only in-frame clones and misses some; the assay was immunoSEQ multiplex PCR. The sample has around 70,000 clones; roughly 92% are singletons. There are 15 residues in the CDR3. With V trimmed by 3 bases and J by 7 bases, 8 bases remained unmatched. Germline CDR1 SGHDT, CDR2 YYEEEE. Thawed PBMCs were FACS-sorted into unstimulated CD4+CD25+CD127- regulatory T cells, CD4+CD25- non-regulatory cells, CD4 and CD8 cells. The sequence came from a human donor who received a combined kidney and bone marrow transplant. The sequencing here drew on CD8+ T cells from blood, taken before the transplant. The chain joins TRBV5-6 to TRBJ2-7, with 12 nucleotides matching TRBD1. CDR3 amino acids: CASSSVGQGAREQYF. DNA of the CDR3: TGTGCCAGCAGCTCGGTGGGACAGGGGGCTCGGGAGCAGTACTTC.